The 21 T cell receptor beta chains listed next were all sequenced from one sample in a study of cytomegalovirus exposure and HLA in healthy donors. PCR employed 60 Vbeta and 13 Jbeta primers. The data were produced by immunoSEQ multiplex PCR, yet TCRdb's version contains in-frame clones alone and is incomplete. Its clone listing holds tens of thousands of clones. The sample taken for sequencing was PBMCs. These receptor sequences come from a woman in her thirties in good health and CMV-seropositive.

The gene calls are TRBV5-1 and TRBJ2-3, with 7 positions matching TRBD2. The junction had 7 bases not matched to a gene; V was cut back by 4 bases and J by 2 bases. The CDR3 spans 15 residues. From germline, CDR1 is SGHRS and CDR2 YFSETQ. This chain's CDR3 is CASSKLAFLTDTQYF. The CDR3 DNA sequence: TGCGCCAGCAGCAAACTAGCGTTCCTCACAGATACGCAGTATTTT.

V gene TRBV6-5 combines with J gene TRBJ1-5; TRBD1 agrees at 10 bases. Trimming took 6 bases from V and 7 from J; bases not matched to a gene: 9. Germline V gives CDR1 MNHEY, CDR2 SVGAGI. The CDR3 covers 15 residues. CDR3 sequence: CASSPGQGVSQPQHF. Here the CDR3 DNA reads TGTGCCAGCAGCCCCGGACAGGGGGTTAGCCAGCCCCAGCATTTT.

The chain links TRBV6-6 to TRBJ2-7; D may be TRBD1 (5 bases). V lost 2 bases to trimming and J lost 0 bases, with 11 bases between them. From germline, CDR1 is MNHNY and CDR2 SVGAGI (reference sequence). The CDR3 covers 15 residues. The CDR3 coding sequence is TGTGCCAGCAGTTACGTTGTAGGGGTCTCCTACGAGCAGTACTTC. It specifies CASSYVVGVSYEQYF.

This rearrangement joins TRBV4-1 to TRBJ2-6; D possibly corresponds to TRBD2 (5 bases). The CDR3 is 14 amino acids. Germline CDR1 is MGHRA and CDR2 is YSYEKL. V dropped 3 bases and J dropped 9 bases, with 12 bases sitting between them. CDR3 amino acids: CASSHPLRGNVLTF. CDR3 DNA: TGCGCCAGCAGCCATCCCCTTCGGGGCAACGTCCTGACTTTC.

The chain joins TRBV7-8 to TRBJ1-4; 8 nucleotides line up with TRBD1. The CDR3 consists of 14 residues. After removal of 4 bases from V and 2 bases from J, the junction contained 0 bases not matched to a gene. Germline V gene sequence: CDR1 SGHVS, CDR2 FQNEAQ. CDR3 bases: TGTGCCAGCAGCTACAGGGGGACTAATGAAAAACTGTTTTTT. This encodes CASSYRGTNEKLFF.

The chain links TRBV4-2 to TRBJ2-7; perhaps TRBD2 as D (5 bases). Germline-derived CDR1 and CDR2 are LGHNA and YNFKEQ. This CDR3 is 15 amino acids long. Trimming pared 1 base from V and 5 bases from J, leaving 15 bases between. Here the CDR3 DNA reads TGTGCCAGCAGCCAAGCCCAACGGGGTGCCCACGAGCAGTACTTC. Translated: CASSQAQRGAHEQYF.

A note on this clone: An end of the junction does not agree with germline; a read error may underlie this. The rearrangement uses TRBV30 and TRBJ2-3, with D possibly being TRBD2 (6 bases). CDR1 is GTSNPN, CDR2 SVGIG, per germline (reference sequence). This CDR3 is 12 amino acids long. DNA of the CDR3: TGTGCGCGGGGTTCTGGCACAGATAAGCAGTATTTT. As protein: CARGSGTDKQYF.

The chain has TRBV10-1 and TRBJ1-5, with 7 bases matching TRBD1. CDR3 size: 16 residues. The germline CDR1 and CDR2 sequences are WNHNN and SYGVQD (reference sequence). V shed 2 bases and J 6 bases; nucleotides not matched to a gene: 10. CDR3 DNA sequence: TGCGCCAGCAGTGAGCCCTGGGACAGTTCAACTCAGCCCCAGCATTTT. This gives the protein CASSEPWDSSTQPQHF.

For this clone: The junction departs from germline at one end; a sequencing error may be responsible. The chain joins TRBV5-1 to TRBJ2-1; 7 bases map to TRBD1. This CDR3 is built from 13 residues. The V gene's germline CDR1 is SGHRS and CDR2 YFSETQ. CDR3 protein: CASSLDRMDEQFF. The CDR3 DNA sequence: TGCGCCAGCAGTTTGGACAGGATGGATGAGCAGTTCTTC.

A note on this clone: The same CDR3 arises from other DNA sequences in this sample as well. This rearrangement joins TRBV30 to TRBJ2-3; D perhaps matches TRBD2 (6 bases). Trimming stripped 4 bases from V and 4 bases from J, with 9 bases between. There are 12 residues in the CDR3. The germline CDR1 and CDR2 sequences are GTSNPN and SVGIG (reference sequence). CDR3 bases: TGTGCCTGGACAGGAGGGGCAGATACGCAGTATTTT. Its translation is CAWTGGADTQYF.

CDR3 in amino acids: CASSMYSGRPGEQYF. The CDR3 coding sequence is TGTGCCAGTAGTATGTATAGCGGGAGGCCCGGCGAGCAGTACTTC. V and J are TRBV19 and TRBJ2-7, with 10 bases fitting TRBD2. The CDR3 covers 15 residues. The V gene's germline CDR1 is LNHDA and CDR2 SQIVND (reference sequence). Losses at the gene ends were 3 bases for V and 6 bases for J; bases not matched to a gene: 8.

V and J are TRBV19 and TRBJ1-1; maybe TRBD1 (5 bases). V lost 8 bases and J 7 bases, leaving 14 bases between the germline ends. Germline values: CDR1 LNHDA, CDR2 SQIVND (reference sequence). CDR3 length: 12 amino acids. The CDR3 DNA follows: TGTGCCAGTTGGGGGGGAAGAGGTGAAGCTTTCTTT. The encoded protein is CASWGGRGEAFF. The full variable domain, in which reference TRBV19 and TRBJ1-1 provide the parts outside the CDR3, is DGGITQSPKYLFRKEGQNVTLSCEQNLNHDAMYWYRQDPGQGLRLIYYSQIVNDFQKGDIAEGYSVSREKKESFPLTVTSAQKNPTAFYLCASWGGRGEAFFGQGTRLTVV.

The CDR3 loop reads CASSGRAGAPYEQYF. Written as DNA, the CDR3 is TGCGCCAGCAGCGGACGGGCGGGGGCCCCCTACGAGCAGTACTTC. The V call is TRBV4-1, the J call TRBJ2-7; D perhaps matches TRBD2 (7 bases). CDR3 length equals 15 residues. CDR1 and CDR2 from the germline V gene are MGHRA and YSYEKL. Trimming removed 5 bases from V and 2 bases from J, with 16 bases in between.

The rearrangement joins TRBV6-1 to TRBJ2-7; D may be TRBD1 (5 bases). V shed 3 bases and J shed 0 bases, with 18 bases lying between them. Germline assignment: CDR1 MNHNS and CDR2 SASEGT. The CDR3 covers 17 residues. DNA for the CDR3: TGTGCCAGCAGTGACTATCCCCAGGGCCTCCTCTCCTACGAGCAGTACTTC. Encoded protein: CASSDYPQGLLSYEQYF.

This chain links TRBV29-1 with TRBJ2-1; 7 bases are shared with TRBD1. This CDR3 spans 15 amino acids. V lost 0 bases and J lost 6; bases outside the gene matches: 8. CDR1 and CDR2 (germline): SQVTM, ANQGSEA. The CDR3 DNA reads TGCAGCGTTGAAGATCCCGGGACAGCCCTCAATGAGCAGTTCTTC. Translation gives CSVEDPGTALNEQFF.

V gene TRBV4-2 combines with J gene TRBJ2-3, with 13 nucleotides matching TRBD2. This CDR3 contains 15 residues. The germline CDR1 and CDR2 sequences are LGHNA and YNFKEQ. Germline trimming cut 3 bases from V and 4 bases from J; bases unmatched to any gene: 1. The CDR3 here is CASSQGLAGPDTQYF. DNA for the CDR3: TGTGCCAGCAGCCAGGGACTAGCGGGGCCAGATACGCAGTATTTT.

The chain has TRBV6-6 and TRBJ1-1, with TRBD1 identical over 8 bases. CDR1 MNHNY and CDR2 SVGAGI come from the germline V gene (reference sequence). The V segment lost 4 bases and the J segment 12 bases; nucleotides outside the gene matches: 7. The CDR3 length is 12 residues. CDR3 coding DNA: TGTGCCAGCAGTTCCACGGACAGGGTGCCTTTCTTT. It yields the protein CASSSTDRVPFF.

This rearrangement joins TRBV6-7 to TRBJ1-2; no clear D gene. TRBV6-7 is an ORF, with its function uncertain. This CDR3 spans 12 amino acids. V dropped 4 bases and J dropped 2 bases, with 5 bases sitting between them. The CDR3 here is CASSSGNYGYTF. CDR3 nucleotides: TGTGCCAGCAGTTCGGGGAACTATGGCTACACCTTC.

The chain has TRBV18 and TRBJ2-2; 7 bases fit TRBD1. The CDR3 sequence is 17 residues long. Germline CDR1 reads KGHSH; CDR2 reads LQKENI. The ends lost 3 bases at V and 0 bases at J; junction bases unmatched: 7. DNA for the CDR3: TGTGCCAGCTCACCGGGACAGAACCTCGCGAACACCGGGGAGCTGTTTTTT. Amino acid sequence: CASSPGQNLANTGELFF. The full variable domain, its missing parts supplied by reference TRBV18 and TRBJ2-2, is NAGVMQNPRHLVRRRGQEARLRCSPMKGHSHVYWYRQLPEEGLKFMVYLQKENIIDESGMPKERFSAEFPKEGPSILRIQQVVRGDSAAYFCASSPGQNLANTGELFFGEGSRLTVL.

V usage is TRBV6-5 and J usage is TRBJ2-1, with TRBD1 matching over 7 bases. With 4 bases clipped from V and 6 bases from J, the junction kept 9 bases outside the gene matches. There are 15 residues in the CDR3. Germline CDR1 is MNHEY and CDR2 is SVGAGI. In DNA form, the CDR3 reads TGTGCCAGCAGTTGGAACCGGGACAGAGTCAATGAGCAGTTCTTC. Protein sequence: CASSWNRDRVNEQFF.

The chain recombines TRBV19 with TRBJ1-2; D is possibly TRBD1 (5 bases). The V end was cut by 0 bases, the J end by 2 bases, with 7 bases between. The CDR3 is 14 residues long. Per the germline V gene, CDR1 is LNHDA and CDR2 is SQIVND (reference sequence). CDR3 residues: CASSIERGNYGYTF. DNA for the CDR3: TGTGCCAGTAGTATAGAGCGGGGGAACTATGGCTACACCTTC. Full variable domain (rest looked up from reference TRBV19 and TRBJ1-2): DGGITQSPKYLFRKEGQNVTLSCEQNLNHDAMYWYRQDPGQGLRLIYYSQIVNDFQKGDIAEGYSVSREKKESFPLTVTSAQKNPTAFYLCASSIERGNYGYTFGSGTRLTVV.